The rows below give T cell receptor beta chains drawn from one sample of a study of patients and donors after allogeneic stem cell transplantation. TCRdb processed the RT-PCR reads anew with MiXCR; each CDR3 protein has one entry. The sample records around 150,000 distinct CDR3 sequences, roughly 35% being singletons. Material for sequencing was blood, either unsorted or a sorted T cell fraction (not recorded which). The receptor source for this set is a human donor who was either an allogeneic HSCT recipient or a stem cell or donor lymphocyte infusion donor (not recorded which). It is not recorded whose cells these are; they may come from a transplant donor. Each CDR3 is given with its conserved first and last residue. D genes are given only for firm matches. Expanded clones get a size class; other rows say once, few or many, or leave the size out.

j_call: TRBJ2-5
v_call: TRBV7-2
d_call: -
clone_size: -
cdr3_aa: CASSLILGVSWVGETQYF
cdr3_nt: TGTGCCAGCAGCTTAATTTTAGGGGTCAGTTGGGTCGGAGAGACCCAGTACTTC

j_call: TRBJ1-1
v_call: TRBV5-1
d_call: -
clone_size: -
cdr3_aa: CASSPPDSEAFF
cdr3_nt: TGCGCCAGCAGCCCACCCGACAGCGAAGCTTTCTTT

j_call: TRBJ2-1
v_call: TRBV6-2/TRBV6-3
d_call: -
clone_size: -
cdr3_aa: CATRGTASSYNEQFF
cdr3_nt: TGTGCCACGCGGGGAACGGCCAGCTCCTACAATGAGCAGTTCTTC

j_call: TRBJ1-1
v_call: TRBV30
d_call: TRBD1
clone_size: -
cdr3_aa: CAWRQGDTEAFF
cdr3_nt: TGTGCCTGGAGACAGGGGGACACTGAAGCTTTCTTT

j_call: TRBJ1-2
v_call: TRBV6-1
d_call: TRBD1
clone_size: -
cdr3_aa: CASSDPLRDRDYGYTF
cdr3_nt: TGTGCCAGCAGTGACCCACTCCGGGACAGGGACTATGGCTACACCTTC

j_call: TRBJ1-4
v_call: TRBV12-3/TRBV12-4
d_call: TRBD1
clone_size: -
cdr3_aa: CASTIQGELFF
cdr3_nt: TGTGCCAGCACTATACAGGGGGAACTGTTTTTT

j_call: TRBJ1-1
v_call: TRBV25-1
d_call: -
clone_size: few
cdr3_aa: CASSESGTPNTEAFF
cdr3_nt: TGTGCCAGCAGTGAATCAGGAACGCCGAACACTGAAGCTTTCTTT

j_call: TRBJ1-6
v_call: TRBV27
d_call: TRBD1
clone_size: few
cdr3_aa: CASSLTGQNNSPLHF
cdr3_nt: TGTGCCAGCAGCTTAACGGGACAGAATAATTCACCCCTCCACTTT

j_call: TRBJ2-1
v_call: TRBV5-1
d_call: -
clone_size: -
cdr3_aa: CASSLETPHAQFF
cdr3_nt: TGCGCCAGCAGCTTGGAGACGCCCCACGCGCAGTTCTTC

j_call: TRBJ1-2
v_call: TRBV29-1
d_call: -
clone_size: -
cdr3_aa: CSVEAGTYGYTF
cdr3_nt: TGCAGCGTTGAGGCGGGAACATATGGCTACACCTTC

j_call: TRBJ1-1
v_call: TRBV20-1
d_call: -
clone_size: -
cdr3_aa: CSARGWGTEAFF
cdr3_nt: TGCAGTGCTAGAGGTTGGGGCACTGAAGCTTTCTTT

j_call: TRBJ1-2
v_call: TRBV19
d_call: TRBD1
clone_size: -
cdr3_aa: CASSIGTASYGYTF
cdr3_nt: TGTGCCAGTAGTATCGGGACAGCCTCGTATGGCTACACCTTC

j_call: TRBJ1-1
v_call: TRBV10-3
d_call: -
clone_size: few
cdr3_aa: CAISAGVVNTEAFF
cdr3_nt: TGTGCCATCAGTGCCGGGGTGGTGAACACTGAAGCTTTCTTT

j_call: TRBJ2-7
v_call: TRBV6-2/TRBV6-3
d_call: -
clone_size: few
cdr3_aa: CASSYPNSGREYF
cdr3_nt: TGTGCCAGCAGTTACCCGAATTCGGGTAGGGAGTACTTC

j_call: TRBJ2-5
v_call: TRBV10-3
d_call: -
clone_size: -
cdr3_aa: CAISESTRASPETQYF
cdr3_nt: TGTGCCATCAGTGAGTCGACTCGAGCTAGCCCGGAGACCCAGTACTTC

j_call: TRBJ2-7
v_call: TRBV4-3
d_call: -
clone_size: -
cdr3_aa: CASSQVKGLSYEQYF
cdr3_nt: TGCGCCAGCAGCCAAGTTAAGGGATTAAGCTACGAGCAGTACTTC

j_call: TRBJ1-5
v_call: TRBV12-3/TRBV12-4
d_call: -
clone_size: few
cdr3_aa: CASSLEAEVGNQPQHF
cdr3_nt: TGTGCCAGCAGTTTAGAAGCGGAAGTGGGCAATCAGCCCCAGCATTTT

j_call: TRBJ1-4
v_call: TRBV12-3/TRBV12-4
d_call: TRBD1
clone_size: -
cdr3_aa: CASSLEGRTGVHQGLFF
cdr3_nt: TGTGCCAGCAGTTTAGAGGGGCGGACAGGGGTCCACCAGGGACTGTTTTTT

j_call: TRBJ1-1
v_call: TRBV15
d_call: -
clone_size: many
cdr3_aa: CATSRGEGMRTEAFF
cdr3_nt: TGTGCCACCAGCAGAGGAGAGGGGATGAGGACTGAAGCTTTCTTT

j_call: TRBJ1-2
v_call: TRBV6-6
d_call: -
clone_size: few
cdr3_aa: CASSPGEVYDDYTF
cdr3_nt: TGTGCCAGCAGCCCTGGGGAGGTGTATGATGACTACACCTTC

j_call: TRBJ2-1
v_call: TRBV14
d_call: TRBD2
clone_size: -
cdr3_aa: CASSQEDGLAGDNEQFF
cdr3_nt: TGTGCCAGCAGCCAAGAAGATGGGCTAGCGGGGGACAATGAGCAGTTCTTC

j_call: TRBJ2-7
v_call: TRBV28
d_call: TRBD1
clone_size: -
cdr3_aa: CASRQGAGGSYEQYF
cdr3_nt: TGTGCCAGCAGGCAGGGGGCAGGGGGGTCCTACGAGCAGTACTTC

j_call: TRBJ2-1
v_call: TRBV12-3/TRBV12-4
d_call: -
clone_size: -
cdr3_aa: CASSLGDNEQFF
cdr3_nt: TGTGCCAGCAGCTTAGGGGACAATGAGCAGTTCTTC

j_call: TRBJ2-3
v_call: TRBV7-9
d_call: -
clone_size: -
cdr3_aa: CASSSLRDTQYF
cdr3_nt: TGTGCCAGCAGCTCACTACGAGATACGCAGTATTTT

j_call: TRBJ1-1
v_call: TRBV29-1
d_call: -
clone_size: few
cdr3_aa: CSVEGLKVTEAFF
cdr3_nt: TGCAGCGTTGAGGGGTTGAAGGTCACTGAAGCTTTCTTT

j_call: TRBJ2-4
v_call: TRBV11-2
d_call: TRBD2
clone_size: few
cdr3_aa: CASSLSSGIAKNIQYF
cdr3_nt: TGTGCCAGCAGCTTATCTAGCGGGATAGCCAAAAACATTCAGTACTTC

j_call: TRBJ1-4
v_call: TRBV9
d_call: -
clone_size: many
cdr3_aa: CASSGPNEKLFF
cdr3_nt: TGTGCCAGCAGCGGCCCTAATGAAAAACTGTTTTTT

j_call: TRBJ2-5
v_call: TRBV7-2
d_call: -
clone_size: -
cdr3_aa: CASSLVEGWQETQYF
cdr3_nt: TGTGCCAGCAGCTTAGTCGAGGGCTGGCAAGAGACCCAGTACTTC

j_call: TRBJ1-1
v_call: TRBV3-1
d_call: -
clone_size: few
cdr3_aa: CASSQDNRHFNTEAFF
cdr3_nt: TGTGCCAGCAGCCAAGATAACCGGCATTTTAACACTGAAGCTTTCTTT

j_call: TRBJ1-5
v_call: TRBV5-8
d_call: -
clone_size: -
cdr3_aa: CANSFGGNQPQHF
cdr3_nt: TGTGCCAACAGCTTCGGGGGGAATCAGCCCCAGCATTTT

j_call: TRBJ1-2
v_call: TRBV27
d_call: -
clone_size: few
cdr3_aa: CASSLSRGVGYGYTF
cdr3_nt: TGTGCCAGCAGTTTATCGAGGGGTGTCGGCTATGGCTACACCTTC

j_call: TRBJ1-2
v_call: TRBV4-1
d_call: -
clone_size: -
cdr3_aa: CASSPQGLRYGYTF
cdr3_nt: TGCGCCAGCAGCCCACAGGGACTTCGGTATGGCTACACCTTC

j_call: TRBJ1-4
v_call: TRBV4-2
d_call: -
clone_size: -
cdr3_aa: CASSQPTGLATNEKLFF
cdr3_nt: TGTGCCAGCAGCCAACCGACAGGCCTGGCAACTAATGAAAAACTGTTTTTT

j_call: TRBJ2-7
v_call: TRBV6-2/TRBV6-3
d_call: -
clone_size: -
cdr3_aa: CASSFETGRSIGEQYF
cdr3_nt: TGTGCCAGCAGTTTCGAGACGGGACGGTCGATAGGCGAGCAGTACTTC

j_call: TRBJ1-3
v_call: TRBV10-3
d_call: -
clone_size: few
cdr3_aa: CAIKGFGNTIYF
cdr3_nt: TGTGCCATCAAGGGCTTCGGAAACACCATATATTTT

j_call: TRBJ2-5
v_call: TRBV12-3/TRBV12-4
d_call: TRBD2
clone_size: -
cdr3_aa: CASRTGLAGETQYF
cdr3_nt: TGTGCCAGCAGGACAGGACTAGCGGGAGAGACCCAGTACTTC